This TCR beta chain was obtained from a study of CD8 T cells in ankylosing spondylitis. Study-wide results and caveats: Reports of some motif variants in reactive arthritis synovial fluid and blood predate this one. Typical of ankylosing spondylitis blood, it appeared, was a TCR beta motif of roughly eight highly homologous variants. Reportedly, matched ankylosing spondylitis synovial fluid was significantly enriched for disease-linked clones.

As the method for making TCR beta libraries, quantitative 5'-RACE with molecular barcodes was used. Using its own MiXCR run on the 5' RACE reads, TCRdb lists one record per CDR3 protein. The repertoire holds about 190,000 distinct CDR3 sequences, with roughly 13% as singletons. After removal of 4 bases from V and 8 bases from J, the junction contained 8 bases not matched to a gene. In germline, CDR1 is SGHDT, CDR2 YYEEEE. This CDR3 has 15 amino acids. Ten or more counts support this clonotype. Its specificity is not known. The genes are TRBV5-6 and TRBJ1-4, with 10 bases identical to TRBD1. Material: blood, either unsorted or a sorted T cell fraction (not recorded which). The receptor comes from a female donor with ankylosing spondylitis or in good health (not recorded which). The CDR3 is CASSLGTGVREKLFF. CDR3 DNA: TGTGCCAGCAGCCTGGGGACAGGGGTGAGAGAAAAACTGTTTTTT.